These 27 T cell receptor beta chains originate from one sample sequenced in a study of T cells in Graves' hyperthyroidism and ophthalmopathy. RNA transcripts were the template for amplifying TCR beta CDR3 regions. The HTBI primer set served for first-round RT-PCR of the TCR CDR3. TCRdb used MiXCR to reprocess the multiplex PCR reads, holding one entry per CDR3 protein. The table has 490,000 or so distinct CDR3 sequences, approximately 23% seen once. Material: blood. The receptors were sampled from a woman in her 70s with Graves' ophthalmopathy.

The rearrangement uses TRBV12-3 or TRBV12-4 and TRBJ1-3; D is uncertain. The CDR3 runs 15 residues. The V and J ends lost 3 bases and 4 bases respectively, with 13 bases between them. The CDR3 DNA follows: TGTGCCAGCAGTTTGGGCTGGGGAACCGGAAACACCATATATTTT. This sequence encodes CASSLGWGTGNTIYF.

In the case of this clonotype: This may stem from a read error, because a much larger clone lies one nucleotide away. The chain carries TRBV2 and TRBJ1-1; no clear D gene. The V end was cut by 2 bases, the J end by 11 bases, with 12 bases between. Germline V gives CDR1 SNHLY, CDR2 FYNNEI. The CDR3 covers 12 residues. The CDR3 DNA is TGTGCCAGCAGTGAACTGGCCCCTCAGGCTTTCTTT. It is translated as CASSELAPQAFF. Supplemented by reference TRBV2 and TRBJ1-1, the full variable domain reads EPEVTQTPSHQVTQMGQEVILRCVPISNHLYFYWYRQILGQKVEFLVSFYNNEISEKSEIFDDQFSVERPDGSNFTLKIRSTKLEDSAMYFCASSELAPQAFFGQGTRLTVV.

V gene TRBV7-9 combines with J gene TRBJ1-5; D gene ambiguous. The CDR3 is 14 amino acids. V was pared by 5 bases and J by 0 bases, with 8 bases between. Germline-derived CDR1 and CDR2 are SEHNR and FQNEAQ (reference sequence). The CDR3 DNA sequence: TGTGCCAGCAGCGAGACCGATAGCAATCAGCCCCAGCATTTT. Translating it yields CASSETDSNQPQHF.

This clonotype appeared a few times. CDR3 region: CASSLGQGSGYTF. In DNA form, the CDR3 reads TGTGCCAGCAGTTTAGGGCAGGGGTCCGGCTACACCTTC. V usage is TRBV12-3 or TRBV12-4 and J usage is TRBJ1-2, with D possibly matching TRBD1 (6 bases). This CDR3 has 13 amino acids. V lost 1 base and J lost 8, with 11 bases in between.

This clonotype was recorded many times. The chain combines TRBV11-2 with TRBJ2-1; 11 bases line up with TRBD1. The CDR3 has 16 residues. Per the germline V gene, CDR1 is SGHAT and CDR2 is FQNNGV. The V and J ends lost 5 bases and 10 bases, in that order; junction bases with no gene match: 13. The CDR3 bases are TGTGCCAGCAGCCCCCTATCGGGGACAGGGGGACGGGAGCAGTTCTTC. Amino acid sequence: CASSPLSGTGGREQFF.

This sequence joins TRBV5-1 and TRBJ2-5; 7 bases are shared with TRBD2. The CDR3 runs 14 residues. From germline, CDR1 is SGHRS and CDR2 YFSETQ. Germline trimming cut 4 bases from V and 5 bases from J; bases unmatched to any gene: 8. The CDR3: CASSGAGVAETQYF. In DNA form, the CDR3 reads TGCGCCAGCAGCGGGGCGGGAGTTGCTGAGACCCAGTACTTC.

There are a few counts of this clonotype. Being one base from a much bigger clone, this may be a read error. The V and J genes are TRBV7-2 and TRBJ2-3, with D perhaps TRBD2 (6 bases). V dropped 5 bases and J dropped 2 bases, with 14 bases sitting between them. CDR3 length: 15 residues. Per the germline V gene, CDR1 is SGHTA and CDR2 is FQGNSA. The CDR3 nucleotides are TGTGCCAGCAGCGCAGAAGCGGGCCTCACAGATACGCAGTATTTT. It specifies CASSAEAGLTDTQYF.

The CDR3 DNA reads TGTGCCAGCAGTCGCCGACAGGGGGCCGTCGGGGAGCTGTTTTTT. It is translated as CASSRRQGAVGELFF. This sequence joins TRBV6-2 or TRBV6-3 and TRBJ2-2; TRBD1 matches 10 bases. The germline CDR1 and CDR2 sequences are MNHEY and SVGEGT. The V and J ends lost 5 bases and 7 bases, in that order; junction bases with no gene match: 7. This CDR3 region has 15 residues.

This clonotype has ten or more counts. The chain links TRBV6-1 to TRBJ2-1, with D perhaps matching TRBD2 (5 bases). V shed 5 bases and J shed 8 bases, with 19 bases lying between them. Looked up from germline, CDR1 is MNHNS and CDR2 is SASEGT. The CDR3 runs 15 residues. In DNA form, the CDR3 reads TGTGCCAGCAGTTATCGTTGGAGCGGCAAGGATGAGCAGTTCTTC. Residues: CASSYRWSGKDEQFF.

This clonotype was recorded only once. It may be a read error: a sequence one base away is much more abundant. This chain uses TRBV7-2 with TRBJ2-7; TRBD2 is a possible D gene (5 bases). V lost 1 base to trimming and J lost 9 bases, with 13 bases between them. The CDR3 loop spans 13 amino acids. In germline, CDR1 is SGHTA, CDR2 FQGNSA. CDR3 DNA sequence: TGTGCCAGCAGCTTAGGAGGGCTAGCCGGGCAGTACTTC. Protein: CASSLGGLAGQYF.

The sample holds one count of this clonotype. The gene calls are TRBV18 and TRBJ1-1; D might be TRBD1 (5 bases). V was clipped by 11 bases and J by 3 bases, with 19 bases between them. Germline CDR1 KGHSH, CDR2 LQKENI. There are 14 residues in the CDR3. The CDR3 protein is CAGAGSAGDTEAFF. The DNA for the CDR3 is TGTGCCGGGGCAGGGTCCGCGGGGGACACTGAAGCTTTCTTT.

This rearrangement joins TRBV29-1 to TRBJ2-7; D gene unclear. V shed 7 bases and J shed 2 bases, with 12 bases lying between them. This CDR3 is 12 amino acids long. Germline V gene lookup returns CDR1 SQVTM and CDR2 ANQGSEA. CDR3 sequence reads: CSARHTPYEQYF. The CDR3 bases are TGCAGCGCTCGACATACCCCCTACGAGCAGTACTTC.

This clonotype appeared many times. The chain has TRBV7-2 and TRBJ2-3; no reliable D call. From germline, CDR1 is SGHTA and CDR2 FQGNSA. CDR3 length: 14 residues. V dropped 0 bases and J dropped 3 bases, with 7 bases sitting between them. The CDR3 spells CASSLALFTDTQYF. In nucleotides, the CDR3 is TGTGCCAGCAGCTTAGCGCTGTTTACAGATACGCAGTATTTT.

The chain has TRBV6-5 and TRBJ2-3; 8 bases agree with TRBD2. Germline lookup yields CDR1 MNHEY and CDR2 SVGAGI. The CDR3 consists of 17 residues. V lost 1 base and J lost 3; bases outside the gene matches: 9. CDR3 amino acids: CASSYYGGGTGTDTQYF. The DNA for the CDR3 is TGTGCCAGCAGTTACTACGGGGGGGGGACTGGTACAGATACGCAGTATTTT.

With respect to this clonotype: A far larger clone is only one base removed, so a read error is likely. The V and J genes are TRBV28 and TRBJ2-1, with 7 bases aligning to TRBD2. Germline assignment: CDR1 MDHEN and CDR2 SYDVKM. This CDR3 region has 14 residues. Here the CDR3 DNA reads TGTGCCAGCAGTTTCGGGGGGTCCTACAATGAGCAGTCCTTC. The encoded protein is CASSFGGSYNEQSF.

This clonotype came up many times. The J gene is TRBJ2-3, the V gene TRBV2, with D tentatively TRBD2 (6 bases). CDR3 length: 16 amino acids. Germline values: CDR1 SNHLY, CDR2 FYNNEI. Trimming pared 6 bases from V and 0 bases from J, leaving 16 bases between. The CDR3 loop reads CASRPKAGSSTDTQYF. The DNA of the CDR3 is TGTGCCAGCAGGCCGAAAGCGGGCTCTAGCACAGATACGCAGTATTTT.

This clonotype was counted many times. The genes are TRBV28 and TRBJ2-7; no firm D call. The CDR3 contains 14 residues. CDR1 is MDHEN, CDR2 SYDVKM, per germline. The V and J ends lost 5 bases and 3 bases respectively, with 14 bases between them. The CDR3 is CASSPPLAFYEQYF. CDR3 bases: TGTGCCAGCAGTCCCCCTCTCGCATTCTACGAGCAGTACTTC.

This clonotype was seen a few times. The chain couples TRBV7-6 to TRBJ1-2; the match to TRBD1 covers 7 bases. The CDR3 consists of 14 residues. Germline trimming cut 1 base from V and 8 bases from J; bases unmatched to any gene: 7. The germline CDR1 and CDR2 sequences are SGHVS and FNYEAQ. In DNA form, the CDR3 reads TGTGCCAGCAGCTTAGAGGACAGGAGTTCGGGCTACACCTTC. Protein sequence: CASSLEDRSSGYTF.

Note on this clonotype: A much larger clonotype is one base distant, so this may be a read error. This rearrangement joins TRBV2 to TRBJ1-6; 10 positions match TRBD1. Germline V CDR1 and CDR2: SNHLY, FYNNEI. Germline trimming cut 3 bases from V and 10 bases from J; bases unmatched to any gene: 3. The CDR3 has 14 amino acids. CDR3 sequence reads: CASSEGTGDSPLHF. The CDR3 DNA sequence: TGTGCCAGCAGTGAGGGGACAGGGGACTCACCCCTCCACTTT.

V usage is TRBV9 and J usage is TRBJ1-6; D may be TRBD1 (6 bases). The CDR3 consists of 16 residues. V was trimmed by 1 base and J by 3 bases, leaving 11 bases between them. Germline V gene lookup returns CDR1 SGDLS and CDR2 YYNGEE. CDR3 nucleotides: TGTGCCAGCAGCGTAACGGGGGCGGTCTATAATTCACCCCTCCACTTT. This gives the protein CASSVTGAVYNSPLHF.

The rearrangement links TRBV27 to TRBJ1-6; no clear D gene. The CDR3 covers 15 residues. V was shortened by 9 bases and J by 0 bases, with 12 bases between the two germline ends. Germline V gives CDR1 MNHEY, CDR2 SMNVEV (reference sequence). In DNA, the CDR3 is TGTGCCAGTAGTCCGAGGGCCTCCTATAATTCACCCCTCCACTTT. It translates to CASSPRASYNSPLHF.

This clonotype was seen at least ten times. CDR3 bases: TGTGCCAGCAGCTTAGCGACAGGAACGAATCAGCCCCAGCATTTT. Amino acid sequence: CASSLATGTNQPQHF. This sequence joins TRBV7-2 and TRBJ1-5, with D possibly TRBD1 on 6 matching bases. From germline, CDR1 is SGHTA and CDR2 FQGNSA. The CDR3 sequence is 15 residues long. The ends were cut back, 0 bases at V and 4 bases at J, with 10 bases in the middle.

V is TRBV20-1 and J is TRBJ1-5; TRBD1 is a possible D gene (5 bases). The CDR3 runs 13 residues. The V gene's germline CDR1 is DFQATT and CDR2 SNEGSKA (reference sequence). CDR3: CSAPRGYNQPQHF. As DNA, the CDR3 is TGCAGCGCCCCACGGGGGTACAATCAGCCCCAGCATTTT.

CDR3 in DNA: TGTGCCAGCAGCCTTCTAGCGGGGGGAGGTAACACAGATACGCAGTATTTT. Translated, it gives CASSLLAGGGNTDTQYF. This chain joins TRBV9 and TRBJ2-3, with 11 bases fitting TRBD2. This CDR3 is built from 17 residues. The germline V gene encodes CDR1 SGDLS and CDR2 YYNGEE. V was clipped by 4 bases and J by 2 bases; unmatched bases: 9.

This clonotype was observed a handful of times. V gene TRBV28 combines with J gene TRBJ2-5; a possible D gene is TRBD1 (5 bases). Looked up from germline, CDR1 is MDHEN and CDR2 is SYDVKM. Between the trimmed V and J ends, which lost 6 bases and 0 bases, there was a span of 14 bases. This CDR3 is built from 15 residues. The CDR3 region is CASSRFGAYQETQYF. The CDR3 coding sequence is TGTGCCAGCAGCCGATTTGGGGCCTACCAAGAGACCCAGTACTTC.

The chain uses TRBV27 and TRBJ1-6, with a tentative D call TRBD1 (6 bases). V gave up 5 bases and J gave up 10 bases, with 18 bases separating them. CDR3 length: 15 amino acids. Germline lookup yields CDR1 MNHEY and CDR2 SMNVEV (reference sequence). The CDR3: CASSPLGGPLSPLHF. CDR3 DNA: TGTGCCAGCAGTCCCCTTGGGGGGCCATTATCACCCCTCCACTTT.

In its sample, this clonotype was seen many times. The rearrangement joins TRBV6-2 or TRBV6-3 to TRBJ2-3, with TRBD2 matching 9 bases. The germline gives CDR1 MNHEY, CDR2 SVGEGT. This CDR3 is 16 amino acids long. V gave up 6 bases and J gave up 6 bases; unmatched junction bases: 13. The CDR3 DNA sequence: TGTGCCAGCAGCCAGTTTAGCGGGAGACGTTCCGATACGCAGTATTTT. Its protein product is CASSQFSGRRSDTQYF.